A selection of T cell receptor beta chains follows, all from one sample in a study of blood T cell repertoires in COVID-19. Using immunoSEQ multiplex PCR, the repertoire was profiled, and TCRdb retains in-frame clones only, with some absent. The sample holds around 100,000 clones; more than 85% are singletons and the top ten take about 1%. Source material: peripheral blood. The receptor source for this set is a man aged 55-75 years with acute or convalescent COVID-19. Each CDR3 is given with its conserved first and last residue. The D gene is left open where the match is weak.

D: TRBD1
V: TRBV5-4
J: TRBJ1-1
CDR3: CASSRRRTGGMVTEAFF
DNA: TGTGCCAGCAGCCGACGACGAACAGGGGGGATGGTCACTGAAGCTTTCTTT

D: -
V: TRBV7-8
J: TRBJ2-3
CDR3: CASSLELKQGGTDTQYF
DNA: TGTGCCAGCAGCTTAGAGTTGAAACAGGGGGGGACAGATACGCAGTATTTT

D: -
V: TRBV7-8
J: TRBJ1-2
CDR3: CASSSPARGADYGYTF
DNA: TGTGCCAGCAGCTCACCGGCGCGGGGCGCGGACTATGGCTACACCTTC

D: -
V: TRBV29-1
J: TRBJ1-1
CDR3: CSVEGGLSTEAFF
DNA: TGCAGCGTTGAAGGGGGGCTAAGCACTGAAGCTTTCTTT

D: -
V: TRBV2
J: TRBJ1-4
CDR3: CASRQTEKLFF
DNA: TGTGCCAGCAGACAGACTGAAAAACTGTTTTTT

D: TRBD2
V: TRBV12-5
J: TRBJ2-5
CDR3: CASGLVTTGLAGQETQYF
DNA: TGTGCTAGTGGTTTGGTAACTACGGGACTAGCGGGACAAGAGACCCAGTACTTC

D: TRBD2
V: TRBV29-1
J: TRBJ2-5
CDR3: CSVGELAGGQETQYF
DNA: TGCAGCGTTGGAGAGCTAGCGGGAGGACAAGAGACCCAGTACTTC

D: TRBD1
V: TRBV5-1
J: TRBJ1-1
CDR3: CASSLQPGQGGEAFF
DNA: TGCGCCAGCAGCTTACAACCTGGACAGGGTGGTGAAGCTTTCTTT

D: TRBD1
V: TRBV5-1
J: TRBJ1-2
CDR3: CASSEGSGTGGAGYTF
DNA: TGCGCCAGCAGCGAGGGGTCCGGGACAGGGGGCGCGGGCTACACCTTC

D: -
V: TRBV7-9
J: TRBJ1-4
CDR3: CASSETGAGNEKLFF
DNA: TGTGCCAGCAGCGAGACTGGGGCAGGGAATGAAAAACTGTTTTTT

D: TRBD1
V: TRBV9
J: TRBJ1-4
CDR3: CASSAAGTGGREKLFF
DNA: TGTGCCAGCAGCGCAGCCGGGACAGGGGGCCGTGAAAAACTGTTTTTT

D: -
V: TRBV11-3
J: TRBJ2-1
CDR3: CASSLALAGLSYNEQFF
DNA: TGTGCCAGCAGCTTAGCTTTGGCGGGACTCTCCTACAATGAGCAGTTCTTC

D: -
V: TRBV19
J: TRBJ1-3
CDR3: CASSSSGAVGNTIYF
DNA: TGTGCCAGTAGTAGTAGTGGGGCAGTTGGAAACACCATATATTTT

D: TRBD1
V: TRBV5-1
J: TRBJ1-1
CDR3: CASSDRDRGRWAEAFF
DNA: TGCGCCAGCAGCGACCGGGACAGGGGGCGCTGGGCTGAAGCTTTCTTT

D: -
V: TRBV9
J: TRBJ1-5
CDR3: CASSVTDSNQPQHF
DNA: TGTGCCAGCAGCGTGACAGATAGCAATCAGCCCCAGCATTTT